Each of the 27 T cell receptor beta chains below was sequenced from the same sample in a study of T cell repertoires in cytomegalovirus infection. Their antigens are not known. TCRdb re-analysed the reads in MiXCR, keeping a single row per CDR3 protein. The top ten hold approximately 13% of the sample, which has about 830,000 distinct CDR3 sequences, about 31% seen once. The input for sequencing was cultured CD8+ T cells from PBMCs, taken from culture after CMV antigen stimulation. The origin of the receptors is a human donor in good health (CMV status not recorded). Some clones in this sample may be carry-over from other donors' samples.

This clonotype was observed a few times. This chain links TRBV28 with TRBJ1-2; a possible D gene is TRBD1 (6 bases). The V and J ends lost 3 bases and 2 bases respectively, with 13 bases between them. CDR3 length: 15 amino acids. Germline CDR1 reads MDHEN; CDR2 reads SYDVKM. DNA of the CDR3: TGTGCCAGCAGTTTCTACTCGGACAGAAACTATGGCTACACCTTC. Amino acids: CASSFYSDRNYGYTF.

This clonotype was counted only a few times. This sequence joins TRBV7-9 and TRBJ2-5; D gene ambiguous. The CDR3 runs to 14 residues. Germline-derived CDR1 and CDR2 are SEHNR and FQNEAQ (reference sequence). Trimming took off 4 bases at V and 0 bases at J, with 9 bases between the two ends. CDR3 protein: CASSSSGYQETQYF. The CDR3 DNA reads as TGTGCCAGCAGCTCATCTGGGTACCAAGAGACCCAGTACTTC.

The V gene is TRBV6-6, the J gene TRBJ2-2; D might be TRBD2 (5 bases). V was shortened by 4 bases and J by 0 bases, with 6 bases between the two germline ends. CDR3 length: 14 amino acids. From germline, CDR1 is MNHNY and CDR2 SVGAGI (reference sequence). CDR3 in DNA: TGTGCCAGCAGTTGGAGGTCGAACACCGGGGAGCTGTTTTTT. Translated, it gives CASSWRSNTGELFF.

The chain recombines TRBV4-3 with TRBJ2-1, with D possibly matching TRBD1 (6 bases). Germline CDR1 LGHNA, CDR2 YSLEER. V was trimmed by 0 bases and J by 2 bases, leaving 11 bases between them. The CDR3 covers 16 residues. CDR3 sequence: CASSQEAGVPYNEQFF. The CDR3 DNA follows: TGCGCCAGCAGCCAAGAGGCAGGGGTGCCCTACAATGAGCAGTTCTTC.

This chain joins TRBV25-1 and TRBJ1-4, with 7 bases that match TRBD1. The CDR3 is 15 residues long. Germline V gene data show CDR1 as MGHDK and CDR2 as SYGVNS. J was trimmed by 7 bases and V by 7 bases; bases with no gene match: 12. CDR3 sequence (DNA): TGTGCCAGCACCATTCGACAGGGACCGTCTGAAAAACTGTTTTTT. Translation: CASTIRQGPSEKLFF.

V and J are TRBV6-1 and TRBJ2-5, with 10 bases identical to TRBD2. The CDR3 runs 19 residues. Losses at the gene ends were 5 bases for V and 1 base for J; bases not matched to a gene: 16. CDR1 MNHNS and CDR2 SASEGT come from the germline V gene. In nucleotides, the CDR3 is TGTGCCAGCAGTTGGACGGCGGGGCTAGCGGGAGACGTCCAAGAGACCCAGTACTTC. This codes for CASSWTAGLAGDVQETQYF.

Only a few counts were recorded for this clonotype. The chain is built from TRBV2 and TRBJ1-1; TRBD1 matches at 7 bases. Germline assignment: CDR1 SNHLY and CDR2 FYNNEI. The CDR3 length is 16 residues. With 6 bases clipped from V and 6 bases from J, the junction kept 16 bases outside the gene matches. CDR3 residues: CASSDIINTGEAEAFF. In DNA, the CDR3 is TGTGCCAGCAGCGATATCATCAATACAGGGGAGGCTGAAGCTTTCTTT.

This clonotype was seen a handful of times. V gene TRBV29-1 combines with J gene TRBJ1-4; unclear D gene. Germline CDR1 and CDR2: SQVTM and ANQGSEA. This CDR3 spans 14 amino acids. The ends were cut back, 3 bases at V and 3 bases at J, with 11 bases in the middle. The CDR3 DNA reads TGCAGCGTTGACAAGAACCTGGCTAATGAAAAACTGTTTTTT. This translates into CSVDKNLANEKLFF.

Of note for this clonotype: Germline is not matched at one junction end, which may reflect a read error. The chain combines TRBV19 with TRBJ1-1; 8 positions match TRBD1. Germline V gives CDR1 LNHDA, CDR2 SQIVND (reference sequence). This CDR3 spans 13 amino acids. The CDR3 region has the DNA TGTGTCAGTAGCTCAACAGGGGGCACTGAAGCTTTCTTT. It is translated as CVSSSTGGTEAFF.

This clonotype was counted only a few times. V and J are TRBV6-1 and TRBJ1-4, with D unresolved. Germline V gene lookup returns CDR1 MNHNS and CDR2 SASEGT. There are 15 residues in the CDR3. V lost 3 bases and J 0 bases, leaving 8 bases between the germline ends. The CDR3 spells CASSDWHATNEKLFF. In nucleotides, the CDR3 is TGTGCCAGCAGTGATTGGCACGCAACTAATGAAAAACTGTTTTTT.

The CDR3 DNA is TGCGCCAGCAGCCCCGGGACCTCAAGCTCCTACGAGCAGTACGTC. It specifies CASSPGTSSSYEQYV. This chain joins TRBV5-1 and TRBJ2-7, with D perhaps being TRBD1 or TRBD2 (5 bases each). Trimming shortened V by 4 bases and J by 0 bases, and 14 bases separated the two germline ends. The germline V gene encodes CDR1 SGHRS and CDR2 YFSETQ. CDR3 length equals 15 residues.

This clonotype was detected many times. The rearrangement uses TRBV7-8 and TRBJ1-1; D gene uncertain. CDR1 and CDR2 from the germline V gene are SGHVS and FQNEAQ. V was shortened by 1 base and J by 1 base, with 16 bases between the two germline ends. There are 17 residues in the CDR3. The CDR3 loop reads CASSLVRRGAGNTEAFF. In DNA, the CDR3 is TGTGCCAGCAGCTTAGTCCGTCGCGGCGCAGGGAACACTGAAGCTTTCTTT.

The chain employs TRBV12-3 or TRBV12-4 and TRBJ1-2; D is ambiguous. V was shortened by 2 bases and J by 8 bases, with 15 bases between the two germline ends. CDR3 length: 14 amino acids. This chain's CDR3 is CASSLLGSLEGYTF. The DNA for the CDR3 is TGTGCCAGCAGTTTACTCGGCAGTCTGGAAGGCTACACCTTC.

Only one count was recorded for this clonotype. This chain joins TRBV27 and TRBJ2-3; D may be TRBD2 (5 bases). CDR3 length equals 17 residues. Germline V gene data show CDR1 as MNHEY and CDR2 as SMNVEV (reference sequence). The ends were cut back, 0 bases at V and 3 bases at J, with 16 bases in the middle. CDR3 sequence: CASSLSRGWERTDTQYF. In DNA, the CDR3 is TGTGCCAGCAGTTTATCACGGGGATGGGAGAGGACAGATACGCAGTATTTT.

The J gene is TRBJ2-1, the V gene TRBV10-3, with 11 bases aligning to TRBD2. The CDR3 runs to 15 residues. Trimming took 3 bases from V and 8 from J; bases not matched to a gene: 6. Germline V gene lookup returns CDR1 ENHRY and CDR2 SYGVKD. The CDR3: CAISEGLAGGDEQFF. CDR3 sequence (DNA): TGTGCCATCAGTGAAGGTCTAGCGGGGGGCGATGAGCAGTTCTTC.

The table lists this clonotype with many counts. V is TRBV15 and J is TRBJ2-2, with D perhaps matching TRBD1 (6 bases). This CDR3 has 16 amino acids. CDR1 is LNHNV and CDR2 is YYDKDF in the germline V gene (reference sequence). The V end was cut by 3 bases, the J end by 4 bases, with 15 bases between. CDR3 DNA: TGTGCCACCAGCAGTGTAACAGGGACGAGCACCGGGGAGCTGTTTTTT. Its protein product is CATSSVTGTSTGELFF.

This clonotype appeared a few times. This chain links TRBV7-9 with TRBJ2-4, with D maybe TRBD1 (6 bases). Trimming cost V 4 bases and J 3 bases, with 13 bases left between them. Germline values: CDR1 SEHNR, CDR2 FQNEAQ (reference sequence). The CDR3 has 15 residues. The CDR3 nucleotides are TGTGCCAGCAGCTCCTCCTCGGGACACAAAAACATTCAGTACTTC. Amino acid sequence: CASSSSSGHKNIQYF.

This clonotype was counted many times. This sequence joins TRBV7-2 and TRBJ1-1; D gene unclear. Germline CDR1 reads SGHTA; CDR2 reads FQGNSA. The V end was cut by 2 bases, the J end by 3 bases, with 13 bases between. The length of the CDR3 is 15 residues. CDR3: CASSLRGLVDTEAFF. CDR3 DNA: TGTGCCAGCAGCTTACGCGGGCTTGTCGACACTGAAGCTTTCTTT.

The chain joins TRBV7-9 to TRBJ2-3; 10 nucleotides line up with TRBD2. Germline-derived CDR1 and CDR2 are SEHNR and FQNEAQ (reference sequence). Trimming at V came to 5 bases and at J to 3 bases, leaving 11 bases not matched to a gene. The CDR3 sequence is 17 residues long. CDR3 loop: CASSLPSGGRFTDTQYF. The CDR3, as DNA: TGTGCCAGCAGCCTCCCTAGCGGGGGCCGCTTTACAGATACGCAGTATTTT. The entire variable domain, with the rest obtained from reference TRBV7-9 and TRBJ2-3, is as follows: DTGVSQNPRHKITKRGQNVTFRCDPISEHNRLYWYRQTLGQGPEFLTYFQNEAQLEKSRLLSDRFSAERPKGSFSTLEIQRTEQGDSAMYLCASSLPSGGRFTDTQYFGPGTRLTVL.

This clonotype was detected ten times or more. The V call is TRBV18, the J call TRBJ2-2, with TRBD1 matching over 8 bases. The CDR3 has 18 amino acids. Germline V gives CDR1 KGHSH, CDR2 LQKENI. V shed 2 bases, J shed 2 bases, and the junction held 10 bases outside the gene matches. The CDR3, as DNA: TGTGCCAGCTCACCAAATTCCAGGGGGCTTGCCAACACCGGGGAGCTGTTTTTT. Its translation is CASSPNSRGLANTGELFF.

The chain's CDR3 is CSARGRTSGGASADTQYF. CDR3 nucleotides: TGCAGTGCTAGAGGAAGAACTAGCGGGGGGGCAAGTGCAGATACGCAGTATTTT. The rearrangement links TRBV20-1 to TRBJ2-3, with TRBD2 matching over 13 bases. J was trimmed by 4 bases and V by 1 base; bases with no gene match: 11. Germline V gene data show CDR1 as DFQATT and CDR2 as SNEGSKA (reference sequence). The CDR3 contains 18 residues.

This clonotype has just a few counts. J is TRBJ1-4 and V is TRBV12-3 or TRBV12-4; no firm D call. V was pared by 3 bases and J by 6 bases, with 11 bases between. The CDR3 spans 14 residues. The CDR3 spells CASSFLGLDEKLFF. The DNA of the CDR3 is TGTGCCAGCAGTTTTTTGGGTCTTGATGAAAAACTGTTTTTT.

This clonotype has only a few counts. The rearrangement links TRBV27 to TRBJ2-5, with TRBD2 matching over 9 bases. Germline V gene data show CDR1 as MNHEY and CDR2 as SMNVEV (reference sequence). The CDR3 length is 14 residues. J was trimmed by 3 bases and V by 7 bases; bases with no gene match: 6. The CDR3 DNA reads as TGTGCCAGCAATGGGCGGGGGGGAGAAGAGACCCAGTACTTC. Its protein is CASNGRGGEETQYF.

Regarding this clonotype: The junction departs from germline at one end; a sequencing error may be responsible. The chain links TRBV15 to TRBJ2-3; 7 bases match TRBD1. The CDR3 is 13 amino acids. CDR1 and CDR2 from the germline V gene are LNHNV and YYDKDF (reference sequence). The CDR3 sequence is CATSRVTGDMQYF. The CDR3 coding sequence is TGTGCCACCAGCAGAGTTACAGGGGATATGCAGTATTTT.

This clonotype was detected only once. V usage is TRBV2 and J usage is TRBJ1-1, with D possibly matching TRBD1 (6 bases). The CDR3 length is 11 residues. Germline V gene lookup returns CDR1 SNHLY and CDR2 FYNNEI. V shed 6 bases and J shed 10 bases, with 12 bases lying between them. The CDR3 bases are TGTGCCAGCAGGGGACAACTCGGAGCTTTCTTT. This gives the protein CASRGQLGAFF.

This clonotype has only a few counts. The chain has TRBV6-1 and TRBJ1-2; D is ambiguous. V dropped 7 bases and J dropped 4 bases, with 10 bases sitting between them. Germline CDR1 is MNHNS and CDR2 is SASEGT. CDR3 length: 12 residues. The DNA for the CDR3 is TGTGCCAGCAAGGAATGGAGCTATGGCTACACCTTC. This gives the protein CASKEWSYGYTF.

V is TRBV7-8 and J is TRBJ2-2, with TRBD1 identical over 7 bases. CDR1 and CDR2 (germline): SGHVS, FQNEAQ. V lost 5 bases and J lost 3; bases outside the gene matches: 12. The CDR3 consists of 17 residues. The CDR3 region is CASSPYLPGTDTGELFF. The CDR3 bases are TGTGCCAGCAGCCCCTACCTCCCTGGGACAGACACCGGGGAGCTGTTTTTT.